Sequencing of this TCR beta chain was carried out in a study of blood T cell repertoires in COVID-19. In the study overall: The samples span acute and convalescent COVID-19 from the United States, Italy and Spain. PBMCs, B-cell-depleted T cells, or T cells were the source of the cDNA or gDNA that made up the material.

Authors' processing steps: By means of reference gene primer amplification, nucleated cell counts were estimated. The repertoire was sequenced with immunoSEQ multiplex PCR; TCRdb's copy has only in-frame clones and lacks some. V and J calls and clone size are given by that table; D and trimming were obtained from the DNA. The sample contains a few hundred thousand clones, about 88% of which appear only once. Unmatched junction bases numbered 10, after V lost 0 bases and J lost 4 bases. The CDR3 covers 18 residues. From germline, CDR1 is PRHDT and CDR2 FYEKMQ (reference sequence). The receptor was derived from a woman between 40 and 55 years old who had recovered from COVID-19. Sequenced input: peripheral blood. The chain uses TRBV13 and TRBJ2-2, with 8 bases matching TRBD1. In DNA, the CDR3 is TGTGCCAGCAGCTTAGGCCTTGCGACAGGGGAGGCCACCGGGGAGCTGTTTTTT. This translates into CASSLGLATGEATGELFF.